This T cell receptor beta chain emerged from a study of long-term antiretroviral therapy in people with HIV. The CDR3 runs to 15 residues. Germline CDR1 reads SGHTA; CDR2 reads FQGNSA. V dropped 5 bases and J dropped 7; count of bases not matched to a gene: 8. Study results and caveats: Subsequent to ART, diversity was augmented yet persisted below that of transplant donor controls.

Regarding this clone: Antigen specificity is unknown.

At the survey level, the v3.0 immunoSEQ assay was run. Clones were sequenced by immunoSEQ multiplex PCR, and TCRdb holds only the in-frame ones, with some missing. The table records over 40,000 clones, nearly 95% of them present only once. The TCR sequence derives from a woman between 50 and 59 years old with HIV. The rearrangement links TRBV7-2 to TRBJ1-6; 7 nucleotides line up with TRBD1. The sample in question was unsorted PBMCs, obtained 3.7 years after starting antiretroviral therapy. CDR3 DNA: TGTGCCAGCAGCCCTCGGACAGGAAGAAATTCACCCCTCCACTTT. It translates to CASSPRTGRNSPLHF.